This T cell receptor beta chain was recorded in a study of blood T cell repertoires in COVID-19. Study-wide context: Some COVID-19 samples were acute and others convalescent; all came from the United States, Italy and Spain. PBMCs, B-cell-depleted T cells, or T cells provided the cDNA or gDNA that made up the material.

CDR1 MNHNS and CDR2 SASEGT come from the germline V gene. V lost 3 bases and J 4 bases, leaving 12 bases between the germline ends. The CDR3 is 14 residues long. This clone was found once. TCRdb keeps only in-frame clones here, not all; method: immunoSEQ multiplex PCR. Of roughly 230,000 clones listed, around four fifths were seen once; the top ten hold 5% to 8%. Sequencing was carried out using peripheral blood. This TCR derives from a woman aged 55-70 years with active or convalescent COVID-19. The chain joins TRBV6-1 to TRBJ1-1, with D possibly being TRBD1 (5 bases). CDR3 protein: CASSEQGNPTEAFF. CDR3 sequence (DNA): TGTGCCAGCAGTGAGCAGGGTAATCCCACTGAAGCTTTCTTT.